The 14 T cell receptor beta chains in this list originate from one sample, sequenced in a study of cytomegalovirus exposure and HLA in healthy donors. Use of 60 Vbeta and 13 Jbeta primers characterized the PCR. The assay was immunoSEQ multiplex PCR, and TCRdb's table has in-frame clones only and misses some. The sample has approximately 170,000 clones; 65% to 75% are singletons. Sequenced: PBMCs. These receptors were obtained from a man aged 25 to 45 in good health and CMV-seropositive.

J is TRBJ2-1 and V is TRBV27; no clear D. The length of the CDR3 is 14 residues. Germline V lookup: CDR1 MNHEY, CDR2 SMNVEV (reference sequence). The germline V and J ends were trimmed by 3 bases and 4 bases, with 10 bases remaining between them. In DNA form, the CDR3 reads TGTGCCAGCAGTTTCGACAATCTGTACAATGAGCAGTTCTTC. It codes for CASSFDNLYNEQFF.

The CDR3 here is CASSVEGASQPQHF. As DNA, the CDR3 is TGTGCCAGCAGCGTAGAGGGGGCGAGTCAGCCCCAGCATTTT. The chain carries TRBV9 and TRBJ1-5; 7 bases fit TRBD1. The CDR3 is 14 amino acids. Germline CDR1 is SGDLS and CDR2 is YYNGEE. The trim removed 0 bases at V and 6 bases at J, leaving 3 bases unmatched. Using reference TRBV9 and TRBJ1-5 for the parts outside the CDR3, the full variable domain is DSGVTQTPKHLITATGQRVTLRCSPRSGDLSVYWYQQSLDQGLQFLIQYYNGEERAKGNILERFSAQQFPDLHSELNLSSLELGDSALYFCASSVEGASQPQHFGDGTRLSIL.

The J gene is TRBJ2-3, the V gene TRBV5-4; 14 bases fit TRBD2. CDR1 is SGHNT, CDR2 YYREEE, per germline (reference sequence). The length of the CDR3 is 18 residues. Losses at the gene ends were 4 bases for V and 4 bases for J; bases not matched to a gene: 11. The CDR3 loop is CASSPDKGLAGVADTQYF. In nucleotides, the CDR3 is TGTGCCAGCAGCCCTGATAAGGGACTAGCGGGAGTGGCAGATACGCAGTATTTT.

This sequence joins TRBV29-1 and TRBJ2-3; 8 bases match TRBD2. The CDR3 spans 14 residues. CDR1 and CDR2 (germline): SQVTM, ANQGSEA. V gave up 4 bases and J gave up 4 bases; unmatched junction bases: 7. The CDR3 sequence is CSVVVAGKADTQYF. CDR3 in DNA: TGCAGCGTTGTGGTAGCGGGAAAAGCAGATACGCAGTATTTT.

The chain combines TRBV27 with TRBJ2-1, with 8 bases identical to TRBD2. Trimming at V came to 2 bases and at J to 8 bases, leaving 8 bases not matched to a gene. From germline, CDR1 is MNHEY and CDR2 SMNVEV (reference sequence). The CDR3 loop spans 15 amino acids. CDR3 residues: CASSLNSGVAYEQFF. CDR3 bases: TGTGCCAGCAGTTTAAATAGCGGGGTAGCTTATGAGCAGTTCTTC.

The chain combines TRBV15 with TRBJ2-2; no definite D call. Germline-derived CDR1 and CDR2 are LNHNV and YYDKDF (reference sequence). The V and J ends lost 5 bases and 1 base respectively, with 8 bases between them. The CDR3 runs 14 residues. For the CDR3, the DNA is TGTGCCACCAGCGCCCTCAGGAACACCGGGGAGCTGTTTTTT. Translating gives CATSALRNTGELFF.

V gene TRBV4-3 combines with J gene TRBJ1-6; TRBD1 is a possible D gene (5 bases). The V gene's germline CDR1 is LGHNA and CDR2 YSLEER. Deletions cut 5 bases from V and 4 bases from J, with 18 bases between. The CDR3 is 17 amino acids. The CDR3 sequence: CASSSESGGGYNSPLHF. The CDR3 coding sequence is TGCGCCAGCAGCTCCGAATCAGGTGGGGGGTATAATTCACCCCTCCACTTT.

The V gene is TRBV7-6, the J gene TRBJ2-7, with TRBD1 as a possible D gene (7 bases). The CDR3 is 12 residues long. V gave up 0 bases and J gave up 12 bases, with 12 bases separating them. Germline loops: CDR1 SGHVS, CDR2 FNYEAQ. CDR3 nucleotides: TGTGCCAGCAGCTTAGCGCAGGGGGGTCTGTACTTC. It encodes CASSLAQGGLYF.

In this sample, this clone turned up a few times. The chain couples TRBV6-6 to TRBJ2-5, with TRBD2 matching over 9 bases. J was trimmed by 5 bases and V by 2 bases; bases with no gene match: 6. Germline assignment: CDR1 MNHNY and CDR2 SVGAGI (reference sequence). The CDR3 runs 15 residues. CDR3 in DNA: TGTGCCAGCAGTTACCGCGCGGGGGGGCGGGAGACCCAGTACTTC. Translating gives CASSYRAGGRETQYF.

CDR3 in amino acids: CASSRQSDNSPLHF. The CDR3, as DNA: TGTGCCAGCAGTAGACAGTCGGATAATTCACCCCTCCACTTT. This chain links TRBV25-1 with TRBJ1-6, with a possible D match to TRBD1 (5 bases). CDR1 and CDR2 from the germline V gene are MGHDK and SYGVNS. The CDR3 is 14 amino acids. The V gene lost 5 bases and the J gene lost 5 bases, with 10 bases spanning the gap.

The V call is TRBV7-2, the J call TRBJ2-5; the D gene is possibly TRBD2 (6 bases). This CDR3 is 15 amino acids long. V was shortened by 5 bases and J by 2 bases, with 15 bases between the two germline ends. Germline lookup yields CDR1 SGHTA and CDR2 FQGNSA. CDR3 DNA: TGTGCCAGCAGCACCCGGACTACCCCGCAAGAGACCCAGTACTTC. Translation gives CASSTRTTPQETQYF.

The genes are TRBV6-5 and TRBJ2-5; D is possibly TRBD2 (6 bases). V was cut by 2 bases and J by 5 bases, with 15 bases left in between. This CDR3 region has 15 residues. Germline CDR1 and CDR2: MNHEY and SVGAGI. CDR3 DNA sequence: TGTGCCAGCAGTTACGGGGTAGGGGAGGAGGAGACCCAGTACTTC. It translates to CASSYGVGEEETQYF.

This clone was seen just once. The chain links TRBV9 to TRBJ2-5, with 8 bases that match TRBD1. V lost 1 base, J lost 5 bases, and 4 bases stayed unmatched. Germline lookup yields CDR1 SGDLS and CDR2 YYNGEE. The CDR3 has 14 residues. The DNA of the CDR3 is TGTGCCAGCAGCGTACAGGGGGCAGGGGAGACCCAGTACTTC. Its translation: CASSVQGAGETQYF.

The V and J genes are TRBV18 and TRBJ1-6; the D gene is possibly TRBD1 (6 bases). V lost 3 bases, J lost 10 bases, and 16 bases lay in between. The V gene's germline CDR1 is KGHSH and CDR2 LQKENI. The CDR3 loop spans 15 amino acids. The DNA for the CDR3 is TGTGCCAGCTCACCGTCACAGGGAGAAGGATCACCCCTCCACTTT. Translating gives CASSPSQGEGSPLHF.